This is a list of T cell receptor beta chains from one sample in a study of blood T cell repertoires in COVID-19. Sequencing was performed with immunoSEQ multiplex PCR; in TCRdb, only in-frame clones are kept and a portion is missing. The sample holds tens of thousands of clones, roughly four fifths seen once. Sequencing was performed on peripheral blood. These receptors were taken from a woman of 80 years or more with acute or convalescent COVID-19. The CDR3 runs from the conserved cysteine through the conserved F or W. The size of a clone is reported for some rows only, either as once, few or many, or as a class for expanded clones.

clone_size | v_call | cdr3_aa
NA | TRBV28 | CASNQGLAGLTDTQYF
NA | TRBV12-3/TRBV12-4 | CASTPGQGTGYTF
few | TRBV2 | CASSAGDQPQHF
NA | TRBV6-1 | CASSEVLAQGFIGNTIYF
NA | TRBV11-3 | CASSPLTSGSTQYEQYF
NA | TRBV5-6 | CASSFPTGGKDSPLHF
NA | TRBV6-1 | CASSDGTPGNEKLFF
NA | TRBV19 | CASSGGTSNTEAFF
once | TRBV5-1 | CASSPSGGETQYF
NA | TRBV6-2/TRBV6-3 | CASSWRGGAEAFF
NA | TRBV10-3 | CAISEKVWRGRRETQYF
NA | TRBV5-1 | CASSLLQGIGSEQYF
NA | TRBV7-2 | CASSLRTGGGYEQYF
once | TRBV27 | CASRLALSANEQFF
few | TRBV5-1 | CASSAGDGQRFF